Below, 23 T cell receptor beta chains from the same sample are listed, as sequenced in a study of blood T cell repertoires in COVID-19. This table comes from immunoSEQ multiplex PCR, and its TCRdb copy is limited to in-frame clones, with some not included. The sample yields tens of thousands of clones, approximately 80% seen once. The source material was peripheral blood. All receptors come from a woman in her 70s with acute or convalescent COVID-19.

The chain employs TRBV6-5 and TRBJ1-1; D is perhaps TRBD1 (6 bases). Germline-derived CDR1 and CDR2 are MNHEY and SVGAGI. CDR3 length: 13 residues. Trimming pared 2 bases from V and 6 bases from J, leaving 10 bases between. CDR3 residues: CASSYKQGPEAFF. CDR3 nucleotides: TGTGCCAGCAGTTACAAGCAGGGGCCTGAAGCTTTCTTT.

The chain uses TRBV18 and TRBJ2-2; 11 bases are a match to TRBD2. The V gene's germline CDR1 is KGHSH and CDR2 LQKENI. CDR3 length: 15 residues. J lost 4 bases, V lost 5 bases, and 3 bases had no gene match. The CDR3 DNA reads TGTGCCAGCTCATCTAGCGGGGGGAGCACCGGGGAGCTGTTTTTT. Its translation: CASSSSGGSTGELFF.

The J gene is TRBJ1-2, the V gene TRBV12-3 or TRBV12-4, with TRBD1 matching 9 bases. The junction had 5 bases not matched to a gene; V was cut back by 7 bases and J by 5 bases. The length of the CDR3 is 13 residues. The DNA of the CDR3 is TGTGCCAGCATCATGGGGACAGGGTATGGCTACACCTTC. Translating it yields CASIMGTGYGYTF.

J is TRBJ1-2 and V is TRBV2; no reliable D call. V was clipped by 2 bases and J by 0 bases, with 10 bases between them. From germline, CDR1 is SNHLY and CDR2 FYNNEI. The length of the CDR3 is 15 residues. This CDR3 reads CASSESVSANYGYTF. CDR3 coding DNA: TGTGCCAGCAGTGAATCCGTGTCAGCTAACTATGGCTACACCTTC. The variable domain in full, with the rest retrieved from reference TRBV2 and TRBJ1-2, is EPEVTQTPSHQVTQMGQEVILRCVPISNHLYFYWYRQILGQKVEFLVSFYNNEISEKSEIFDDQFSVERPDGSNFTLKIRSTKLEDSAMYFCASSESVSANYGYTFGSGTRLTVV.

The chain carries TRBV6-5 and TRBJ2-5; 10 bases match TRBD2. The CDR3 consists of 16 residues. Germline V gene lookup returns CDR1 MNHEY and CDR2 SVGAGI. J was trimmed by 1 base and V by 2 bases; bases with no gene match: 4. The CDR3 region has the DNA TGTGCCAGCAGTTACGCGGCTAGCGGGGGCCAAGAGACCCAGTACTTC. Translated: CASSYAASGGQETQYF.

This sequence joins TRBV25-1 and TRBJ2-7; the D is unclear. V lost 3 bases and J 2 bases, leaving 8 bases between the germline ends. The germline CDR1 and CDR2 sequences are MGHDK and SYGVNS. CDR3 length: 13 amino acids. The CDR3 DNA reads TGTGCCAGCAGTGATTGGCAGACCTACGAGCAGTACTTC. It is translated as CASSDWQTYEQYF.

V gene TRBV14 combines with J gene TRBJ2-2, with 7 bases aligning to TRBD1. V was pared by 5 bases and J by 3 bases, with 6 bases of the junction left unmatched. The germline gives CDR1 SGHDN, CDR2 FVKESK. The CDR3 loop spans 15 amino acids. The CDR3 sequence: CASSTRTGHTGELFF. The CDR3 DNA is TGTGCCAGCAGCACACGGACAGGACACACCGGGGAGCTGTTTTTT.

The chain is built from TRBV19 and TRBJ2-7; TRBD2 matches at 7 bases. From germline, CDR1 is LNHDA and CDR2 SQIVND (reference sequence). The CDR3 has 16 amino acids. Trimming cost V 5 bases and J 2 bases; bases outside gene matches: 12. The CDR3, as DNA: TGTGCCAGTAGTGCGGTTTTTGGGGGGGGACCCTACGAGCAGTACTTC. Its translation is CASSAVFGGGPYEQYF.

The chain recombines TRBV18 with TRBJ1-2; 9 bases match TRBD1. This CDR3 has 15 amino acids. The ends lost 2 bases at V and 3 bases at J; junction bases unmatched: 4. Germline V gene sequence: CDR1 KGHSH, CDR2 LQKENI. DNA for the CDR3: TGTGCCAGCTCACCAGCACAGGGGGCTGACTATGGCTACACCTTC. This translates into CASSPAQGADYGYTF.

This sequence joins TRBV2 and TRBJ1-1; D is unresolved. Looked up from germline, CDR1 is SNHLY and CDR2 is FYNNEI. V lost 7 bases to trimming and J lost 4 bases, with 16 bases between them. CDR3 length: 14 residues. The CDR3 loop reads CASTRGSGGTEAFF. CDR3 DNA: TGTGCCAGCACCCGAGGCAGCGGCGGCACTGAAGCTTTCTTT.

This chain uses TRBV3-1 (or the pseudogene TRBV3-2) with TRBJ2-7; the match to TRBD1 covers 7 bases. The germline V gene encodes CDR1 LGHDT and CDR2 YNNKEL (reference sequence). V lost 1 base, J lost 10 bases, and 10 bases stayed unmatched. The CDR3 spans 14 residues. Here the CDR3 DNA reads TGTGCCAGCAGCCAAGGGGTGGCAGGGGGAATCCAGTACTTC. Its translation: CASSQGVAGGIQYF.

The CDR3 DNA sequence: TGTGCCAGCAGTTACAGGGGGGGCCCCTACGAGCAGTACTTC. This encodes CASSYRGGPYEQYF. The rearrangement links TRBV6-2 or TRBV6-3 to TRBJ2-7, with D possibly being TRBD2 (7 bases). This CDR3 region has 14 residues. With 2 bases removed from V and 2 bases from J, the gap between germline ends came to 10 bases. From germline, CDR1 is MNHEY and CDR2 SVGEGT.

In nucleotides, the CDR3 is TGTGCCAGCAGTTACGCGGGACAGGGAGGCTATGGCTACACCTTC. Its translation is CASSYAGQGGYGYTF. The chain joins TRBV6-6 to TRBJ1-2; 9 bases agree with TRBD1. The V segment lost 2 bases and the J segment 4 bases; nucleotides outside the gene matches: 5. The CDR3 runs 15 residues. Per germline, CDR1 MNHNY and CDR2 SVGAGI (reference sequence).

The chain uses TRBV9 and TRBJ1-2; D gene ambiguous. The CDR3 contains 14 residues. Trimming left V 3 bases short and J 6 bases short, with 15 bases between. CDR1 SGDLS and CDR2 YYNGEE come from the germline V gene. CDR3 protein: CASSEHPKADGYTF. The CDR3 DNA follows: TGTGCCAGCAGCGAGCACCCGAAGGCGGATGGCTACACCTTC.

The CDR3 bases are TGTGCCAGCTCACTTGGGTTAGGGGGCCGAGGCCAGCCCCAGCATTTT. Residues: CASSLGLGGRGQPQHF. V is TRBV18 and J is TRBJ1-5; 7 bases match TRBD1. The trim removed 4 bases at V and 7 bases at J, leaving 13 bases unmatched. Germline V CDR1 and CDR2: KGHSH, LQKENI. CDR3 length: 16 amino acids.

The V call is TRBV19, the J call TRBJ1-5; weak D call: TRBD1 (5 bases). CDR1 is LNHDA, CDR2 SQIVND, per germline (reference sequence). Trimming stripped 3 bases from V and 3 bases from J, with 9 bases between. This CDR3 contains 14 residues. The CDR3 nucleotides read TGTGCCAGTAGTATGGGGGGATACAATCAGCCCCAGCATTTT. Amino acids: CASSMGGYNQPQHF.

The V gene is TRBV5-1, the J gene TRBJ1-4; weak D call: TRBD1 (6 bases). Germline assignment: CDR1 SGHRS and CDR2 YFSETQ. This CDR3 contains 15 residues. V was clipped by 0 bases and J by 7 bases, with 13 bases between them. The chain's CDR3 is CASSLVQGGSEKLFF. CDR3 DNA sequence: TGCGCCAGCAGCTTGGTACAGGGAGGGTCTGAAAAACTGTTTTTT. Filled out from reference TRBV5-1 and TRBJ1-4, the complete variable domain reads KAGVTQTPRYLIKTRGQQVTLSCSPISGHRSVSWYQQTPGQGLQFLFEYFSETQRNKGNFPGRFSGRQFSNSRSEMNVSTLELGDSALYLCASSLVQGGSEKLFFGSGTQLSVL.

DNA of the CDR3: TGCAGCGTTGAAAAGGAGGCGCTCTCTGGAAACACCATATATTTT. It codes for CSVEKEALSGNTIYF. The chain is built from TRBV29-1 and TRBJ1-3, with no clear D. The germline gives CDR1 SQVTM, CDR2 ANQGSEA. V dropped 2 bases and J dropped 0 bases, with 11 bases sitting between them. The CDR3 has 15 amino acids.

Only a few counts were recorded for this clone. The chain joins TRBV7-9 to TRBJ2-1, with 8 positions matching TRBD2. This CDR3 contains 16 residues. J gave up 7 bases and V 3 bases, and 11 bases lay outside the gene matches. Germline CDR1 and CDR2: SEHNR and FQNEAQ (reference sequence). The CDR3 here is CASSLGGGLLGNEQFF. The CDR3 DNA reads TGTGCCAGCAGCTTGGGCGGGGGGCTCCTGGGAAATGAGCAGTTCTTC.

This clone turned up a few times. The chain's CDR3 is CASSYPGVKAVSEFF. CDR3 bases: TGTGCCAGCAGTTACCCAGGGGTCAAGGCGGTCTCGGAGTTCTTC. The chain uses TRBV6-2 or TRBV6-3 and TRBJ2-1, with D tentatively TRBD1 (6 bases). Germline CDR1 and CDR2: MNHEY and SVGEGT. V lost 2 bases, J lost 14 bases, and 22 bases lay in between. The CDR3 length is 15 residues.

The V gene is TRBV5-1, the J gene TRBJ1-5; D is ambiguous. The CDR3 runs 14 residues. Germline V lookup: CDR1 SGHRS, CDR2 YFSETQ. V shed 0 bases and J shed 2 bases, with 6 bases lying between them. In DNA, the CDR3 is TGCGCCAGCAGCTTGGATGCAGGCAATCAGCCCCAGCATTTT. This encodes CASSLDAGNQPQHF.

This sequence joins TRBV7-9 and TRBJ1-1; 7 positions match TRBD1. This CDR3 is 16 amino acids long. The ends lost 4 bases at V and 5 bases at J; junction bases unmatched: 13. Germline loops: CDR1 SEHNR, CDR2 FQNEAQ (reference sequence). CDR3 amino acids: CASSSRQGGVGTEAFF. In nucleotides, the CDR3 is TGTGCCAGCAGCTCCAGACAGGGAGGCGTTGGGACTGAAGCTTTCTTT.

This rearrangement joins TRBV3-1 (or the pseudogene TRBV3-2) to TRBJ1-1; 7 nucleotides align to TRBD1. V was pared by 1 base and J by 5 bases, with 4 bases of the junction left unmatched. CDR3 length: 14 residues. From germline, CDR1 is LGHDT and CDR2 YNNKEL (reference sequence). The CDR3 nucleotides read TGTGCCAGCAGCCAAGTGAGGGGGCGTACTGAAGCTTTCTTT. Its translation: CASSQVRGRTEAFF.